The 22 T cell receptor beta chains below were found in one sample sequenced in a study of cytomegalovirus exposure and HLA in healthy donors. It was with 60 Vbeta and 13 Jbeta primers that the PCR ran. Method: immunoSEQ multiplex PCR; TCRdb's copy keeps in-frame clones and lacks some. The sample has over 150,000 clones; about 63% are singletons. The sequenced sample consisted of PBMCs. The receptors here all came from a woman in her 40s in good health and CMV-seropositive.

As concerns this clone: An end of the junction does not agree with germline; a read error may underlie this. The chain recombines TRBV4-3 with TRBJ2-7; tentative D call: TRBD2 (5 bases). This CDR3 contains 16 residues. CDR1 and CDR2 from the germline V gene are LGHNA and YSLEER. In DNA form, the CDR3 reads TGCGCCAGCAGCCAAGGGACTTCCGGGCGGCGCTACAAGCAGTACTTC. This encodes CASSQGTSGRRYKQYF.

This chain connects TRBV5-1 to TRBJ2-3; a possible D gene is TRBD1 (6 bases). The germline CDR1 and CDR2 sequences are SGHRS and YFSETQ. This CDR3 spans 16 amino acids. Trimming left V 0 bases short and J 3 bases short, with 14 bases between. The CDR3 loop reads CASSLGSGGETDTQYF. The CDR3 bases are TGCGCCAGCAGCTTGGGTTCTGGGGGCGAAACAGATACGCAGTATTTT. The full variable domain, its missing parts supplied by reference TRBV5-1 and TRBJ2-3, is KAGVTQTPRYLIKTRGQQVTLSCSPISGHRSVSWYQQTPGQGLQFLFEYFSETQRNKGNFPGRFSGRQFSNSRSEMNVSTLELGDSALYLCASSLGSGGETDTQYFGPGTRLTVL.

The rearrangement uses TRBV6-1 and TRBJ1-1; 7 bases are shared with TRBD1. This CDR3 comprises 14 residues. The ends lost 8 bases at V and 1 base at J; junction bases unmatched: 7. Germline V gene data show CDR1 as MNHNS and CDR2 as SASEGT. CDR3 sequence reads: CASGKGAWNTEAFF. The CDR3, as DNA: TGTGCCAGCGGGAAGGGGGCTTGGAACACTGAAGCTTTCTTT.

This clone turned up a few times. J is TRBJ2-7 and V is TRBV28; 9 bases are shared with TRBD1. Germline CDR1 reads MDHEN; CDR2 reads SYDVKM. Losses at the gene ends were 8 bases for V and 3 bases for J; bases not matched to a gene: 17. CDR3 size: 17 residues. DNA for the CDR3: TGTGCCAGCTTAGGGACAGGGAGGTCTAGCGGATTCTACGAGCAGTACTTC. Its translation: CASLGTGRSSGFYEQYF.

A few counts support this clone. This sequence joins TRBV4-3 and TRBJ2-7; 8 nucleotides match TRBD1. The germline V gene has CDR1 LGHNA and CDR2 YSLEER. The CDR3 contains 15 residues. J was trimmed by 5 bases and V by 1 base; bases with no gene match: 7. CDR3 protein: CASSQGPRTGHEQYF. The CDR3 DNA follows: TGCGCCAGCAGCCAAGGCCCACGGACAGGGCACGAGCAGTACTTC.

Only a few counts were recorded for this clone. V usage is TRBV6-5 and J usage is TRBJ2-5, with a weak D call TRBD2 (5 bases). The CDR3 has 15 residues. Germline V gene lookup returns CDR1 MNHEY and CDR2 SVGAGI. V was shortened by 5 bases and J by 5 bases, with 18 bases between the two germline ends. CDR3 sequence: CASSSGLPGQETQYF. The CDR3 DNA is TGTGCCAGCAGTAGTGGACTCCCCGGTCAGGAGACCCAGTACTTC.

V gene TRBV4-3 combines with J gene TRBJ2-3, with 9 bases that match TRBD1. CDR1 LGHNA and CDR2 YSLEER come from the germline V gene. Unmatched junction bases numbered 14, after V lost 1 base and J lost 6 bases. The CDR3 is 18 amino acids. In DNA form, the CDR3 reads TGCGCCAGCAGCCAAGGTACTCCGGGACAGGGTAGCCTCGATACGCAGTATTTT. Translating it yields CASSQGTPGQGSLDTQYF.

The chain uses TRBV5-6 and TRBJ1-3; D remains ambiguous. The CDR3 length is 14 residues. V shed 4 bases and J shed 2 bases, with 10 bases lying between them. Germline CDR1 SGHDT, CDR2 YYEEEE. As DNA, the CDR3 is TGTGCCAGCAGCCAGTTCGCAGCTGGAAACACCATATATTTT. Protein: CASSQFAAGNTIYF.

This clone was recorded only once. V and J are TRBV7-2 and TRBJ2-1, with 13 positions matching TRBD2. The V segment lost 0 bases and the J segment 10 bases; nucleotides outside the gene matches: 3. CDR1 and CDR2 (germline): SGHTA, FQGNSA. This CDR3 is 15 amino acids long. The CDR3 nucleotides are TGTGCCAGCAGCTTAGCGGCGACTAGCGGGGGGGAGCAGTTCTTC. Protein sequence: CASSLAATSGGEQFF.

The V gene is TRBV6-5, the J gene TRBJ2-5; D might be TRBD1 or TRBD2, each matching 5 bases. The DNA end lines up better with TRBJ2-7; the J call may be wrong. Germline CDR1 is MNHEY and CDR2 is SVGAGI. The CDR3 is made up of 12 amino acids. As DNA, the CDR3 is TGTGCCAGCAGTTATGATGGGGGCGAGCAGTACTTC. Translating gives CASSYDGGEQYF.

With respect to this clone: Mismatch with germline at one junction end may stem from a read error. The chain combines TRBV7-7 with TRBJ2-1, with D possibly TRBD2 on 7 matching bases. The germline gives CDR1 SSHAT, CDR2 FNYEAQ (reference sequence). This CDR3 is 15 amino acids long. CDR3 bases: TGTGCTAGCAGCTTAGGAGGGGGGGCCCACAATGAGCAGTTCTTC. It is translated as CASSLGGGAHNEQFF.

In the case of this clone: At one end the junction does not follow the germline gene, possibly because of a read error. The chain uses TRBV9 and TRBJ1-5; D uncertain. This CDR3 contains 12 residues. Per the germline V gene, CDR1 is SGDLS and CDR2 is YYNGEE. DNA for the CDR3: TGTGCCAGCAGCGTGCGGGATCAGCCCCAGAATTTT. This encodes CASSVRDQPQNF.

For the CDR3, the DNA is TGTGCCAGCAGCCCCTCGGGAGGGTCCCCTCCCAGCACAGATACGCAGTATTTT. Residues: CASSPSGGSPPSTDTQYF. This chain connects TRBV7-3 to TRBJ2-3, with 8 bases identical to TRBD2. V was clipped by 5 bases and J by 0 bases; unmatched bases: 13. CDR1 SGHTA and CDR2 FQGTGA come from the germline V gene. The CDR3 runs to 18 residues. The variable domain in full, completed from reference TRBV7-3 and TRBJ2-3, reads GAGVSQTPSNKVTEKGKYVELRCDPISGHTALYWYRQSLGQGPEFLIYFQGTGAADDSGLPNDRFFAVRPEGSVSTLKIQRTERGDSAVYLCASSPSGGSPPSTDTQYFGPGTRLTVL.

V usage is TRBV7-6 and J usage is TRBJ1-2, with D tentatively TRBD1 (6 bases). This CDR3 spans 14 amino acids. Germline V gives CDR1 SGHVS, CDR2 FNYEAQ. The ends were cut back, 5 bases at V and 2 bases at J, with 12 bases in the middle. The CDR3 DNA sequence: TGTGCCAGCAGCGCAGGGGCACCAAACTATGGCTACACCTTC. It encodes CASSAGAPNYGYTF.

Regarding this clone: The same CDR3 arises from other DNA sequences in this sample as well. The V and J genes are TRBV11-2 and TRBJ2-7; 10 bases line up with TRBD1. Trimming at V came to 6 bases and at J to 3 bases, leaving 5 bases not matched to a gene. The CDR3 is 14 amino acids. Germline V gene data show CDR1 as SGHAT and CDR2 as FQNNGV. In nucleotides, the CDR3 is TGTGCCAGCAGTACCGGGACAGGGGTCTACGAGCAGTACTTC. It yields the protein CASSTGTGVYEQYF.

The chain links TRBV9 to TRBJ2-3, with 12 bases aligning to TRBD2. The CDR3 consists of 16 residues. V was clipped by 3 bases and J by 6 bases; unmatched bases: 8. Per the germline V gene, CDR1 is SGDLS and CDR2 is YYNGEE. The CDR3 protein is CASSERLAGEADTQYF. In DNA, the CDR3 is TGTGCCAGCAGCGAGAGACTAGCGGGAGAAGCGGATACGCAGTATTTT. Full variable domain (missing parts from reference TRBV9 and TRBJ2-3): DSGVTQTPKHLITATGQRVTLRCSPRSGDLSVYWYQQSLDQGLQFLIQYYNGEERAKGNILERFSAQQFPDLHSELNLSSLELGDSALYFCASSERLAGEADTQYFGPGTRLTVL.

The chain uses TRBV7-9 and TRBJ2-2; possible D gene TRBD1, 5 bases. CDR3 length equals 14 residues. V lost 3 bases and J 3 bases, leaving 8 bases between the germline ends. Germline values: CDR1 SEHNR, CDR2 FQNEAQ (reference sequence). In DNA, the CDR3 is TGTGCCAGCAGCTTGGGGCAGTACACCGGGGAGCTGTTTTTT. Protein sequence: CASSLGQYTGELFF.

In DNA form, the CDR3 reads TGTGCCAGTAGTACCCTCCCCAGGGAGAACACTGAAGCTTTCTTT. Residues: CASSTLPRENTEAFF. The gene calls are TRBV19 and TRBJ1-1; D is possibly TRBD1 (5 bases). Trimming cost V 4 bases and J 1 base, with 13 bases left between them. From germline, CDR1 is LNHDA and CDR2 SQIVND (reference sequence). This CDR3 comprises 15 residues.

The sample holds a few counts of this clone. The chain combines TRBV6-5 with TRBJ2-7; D is perhaps TRBD1 (6 bases). CDR3 size: 14 residues. Germline-derived CDR1 and CDR2 are MNHEY and SVGAGI. V lost 6 bases and J lost 1, with 13 bases in between. Here the CDR3 DNA reads TGTGCCAGCAGCCCCCCCGACAGGTCCTACGAGCAGTACTTC. Its translation is CASSPPDRSYEQYF.

The chain combines TRBV9 with TRBJ2-2; TRBD2 matches 9 bases. The CDR3 is made up of 16 amino acids. V lost 3 bases to trimming and J lost 5 bases; unmatched junction nucleotides: 8. Germline V gene lookup returns CDR1 SGDLS and CDR2 YYNGEE. This chain's CDR3 is CASSGIAGERTGELFF. CDR3 nucleotide sequence: TGTGCCAGCAGCGGCATAGCGGGGGAGCGGACCGGGGAGCTGTTTTTT.

The chain combines TRBV7-8 with TRBJ1-3; D remains unclear. CDR1 is SGHVS and CDR2 is FQNEAQ in the germline V gene. The CDR3 loop spans 13 amino acids. The germline V and J ends were trimmed by 2 bases and 4 bases, with 6 bases remaining between them. The CDR3, as DNA: TGTGCCAGCAGCTTAACAGACGGAAACACCATATATTTT. It encodes CASSLTDGNTIYF.

This clone was counted only a few times. The CDR3 nucleotides read TGTGCCAGCAGCCAAACCTGGGGGCTAGCGGGCACAGATACGCAGTATTTT. Translation gives CASSQTWGLAGTDTQYF. The chain combines TRBV4-2 with TRBJ2-3; weak D call: TRBD2 (7 bases). V was clipped by 2 bases and J by 1 base, with 16 bases between them. This CDR3 has 17 residues. The germline gives CDR1 LGHNA, CDR2 YNFKEQ.